This T cell receptor beta chain was found in a study of spatial heterogeneity in lung cancer. In the study overall: Any follow-up PBMC samples that were available went on to be sequenced, and the median time to follow-up was roughly two years after resection. Consistent detection of more beta-chain than alpha-chain sequences was observed.

The CDR3 covers 14 residues. The V gene end was trimmed by 1 base and the J gene end by 11 bases; junction bases not matched to a gene: 11. Germline V gene sequence: CDR1 DFQATT, CDR2 SNEGSKA (reference sequence). Specified time point: blood at routine non-recurrence follow-up after resection. Unsorted whole RNA of tumor, nontumor lung or frozen PBMC was sequenced. Single TCR cDNA molecules each had their own unique molecular identifier. One entry per CDR3 protein results from TCRdb running MiXCR on the 5' RACE reads. This sample has 25,000 or so distinct CDR3 sequences, with about 5.6% found just once.

The sequences come from PBMCs, collected at follow-up. This chain joins TRBV20-1 and TRBJ1-1, with 9 bases fitting TRBD1. The TCR sequence derives from a male donor with early-stage non-small cell lung cancer. CDR3 protein: CSARVGTGSWGAFF. Written as DNA, the CDR3 is TGCAGTGCTAGAGTCGGGACAGGGAGTTGGGGGGCTTTCTTT.